Described below is a single T cell receptor beta chain sequence and its context. This entry belongs to a study of cytotoxic CD8 clonotypes in ibrutinib-treated CLL. There are 17 residues in the CDR3. CDR1 and CDR2 (germline): MGHRA, YSYEKL. With V trimmed by 1 base and J by 5 bases, 6 bases remained unmatched. Some clones are missing from TCRdb's copy, which holds only in-frame ones; the method was immunoSEQ multiplex PCR. Seen here are about 300,000 clones, 60% to 80% observed once, and the top ten hold roughly 5%. The sequence derives from a human donor with chronic lymphocytic leukemia. The gene calls are TRBV4-1 and TRBJ2-3, with TRBD2 matching 13 bases. The specimen comprised PBMCs, sampled at disease progression, from a patient treated with ibrutinib. This CDR3 reads CASSQAEGLAGKDTQYF. CDR3 nucleotide sequence: TGCGCCAGCAGCCAAGCCGAGGGACTAGCGGGAAAAGATACGCAGTATTTT.